This entry describes one T cell receptor (beta chain). These data are taken from a study of low-dose radiotherapy and immunotherapy resistance in tumors. Study information: Patients were treated with intravenous nivolumab at 240 mg every two weeks and were also dosed with ipilimumab at 1 mg/kg every six weeks.

Per the germline V gene, CDR1 is MNHGY and CDR2 is SAAAGT. V gave up 8 bases and J gave up 3 bases; unmatched junction bases: 7. The CDR3 extends over 14 amino acids. Both TCRalpha and TCRbeta chains were reverse transcribed with V-gene-specific primers. TCRs were put through roughly 19 PCR cycles of amplification with Phusion. A constant-region primer and the V-primer adapter served as the primer pair. TCRdb re-called the reads through MiXCR, storing one row per CDR3 protein. There are some 11,000 distinct CDR3 sequences in the sample; about 47% occur only once, and about 8% lies in the top ten. The clonotype was recovered from a human donor with advanced metastatic prostate, ovarian, gallbladder or colorectal cancer (not recorded which). This table probably holds off-target reads from a library built for another chain. The chain carries TRBV6-8 and TRBJ1-2; 9 nucleotides align to TRBD1. In DNA, the CDR3 is TGTGCCAGCGCACGAACAGGGGGCTACTATGGCTACACCTTC. Its translation: CASARTGGYYGYTF.